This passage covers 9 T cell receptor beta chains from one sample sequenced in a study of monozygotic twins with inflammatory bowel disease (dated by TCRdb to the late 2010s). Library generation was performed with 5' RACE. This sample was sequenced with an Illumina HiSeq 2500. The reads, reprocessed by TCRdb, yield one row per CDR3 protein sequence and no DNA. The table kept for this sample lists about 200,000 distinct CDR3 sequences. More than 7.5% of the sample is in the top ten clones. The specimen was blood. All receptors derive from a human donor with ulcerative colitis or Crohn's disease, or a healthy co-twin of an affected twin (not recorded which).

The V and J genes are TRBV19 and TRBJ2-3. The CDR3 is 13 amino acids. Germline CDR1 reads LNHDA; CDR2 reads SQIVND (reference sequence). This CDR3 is CASSMSATDTQYF. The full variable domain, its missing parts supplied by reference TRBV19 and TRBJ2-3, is DGGITQSPKYLFRKEGQNVTLSCEQNLNHDAMYWYRQDPGQGLRLIYYSQIVNDFQKGDIAEGYSVSREKKESFPLTVTSAQKNPTAFYLCASSMSATDTQYFGPGTRLTVL.

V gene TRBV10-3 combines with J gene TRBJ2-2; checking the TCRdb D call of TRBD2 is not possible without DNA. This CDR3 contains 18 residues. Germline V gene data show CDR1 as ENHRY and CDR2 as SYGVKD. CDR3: CAISESKGGSFNTGDLFF.

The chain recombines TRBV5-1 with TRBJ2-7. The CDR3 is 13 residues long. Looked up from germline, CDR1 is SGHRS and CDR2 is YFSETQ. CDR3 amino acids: CASREVRNYEQYF.

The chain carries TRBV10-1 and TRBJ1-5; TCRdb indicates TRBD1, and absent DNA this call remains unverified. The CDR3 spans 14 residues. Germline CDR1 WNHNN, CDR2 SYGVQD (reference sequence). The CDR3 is CASRGTDSNQPQHF.

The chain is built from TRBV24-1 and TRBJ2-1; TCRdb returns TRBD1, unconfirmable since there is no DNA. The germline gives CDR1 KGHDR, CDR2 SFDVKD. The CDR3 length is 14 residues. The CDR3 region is CATGGPGALNEQFF.

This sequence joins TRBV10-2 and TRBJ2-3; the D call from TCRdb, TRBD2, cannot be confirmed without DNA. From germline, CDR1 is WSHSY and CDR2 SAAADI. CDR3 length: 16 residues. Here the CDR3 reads CASSEVSGGGEDTQYF.

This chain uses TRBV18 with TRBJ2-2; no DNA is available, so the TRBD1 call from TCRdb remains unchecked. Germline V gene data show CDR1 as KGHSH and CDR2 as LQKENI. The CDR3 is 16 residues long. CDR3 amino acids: CASSPIDSPNTGELFF.

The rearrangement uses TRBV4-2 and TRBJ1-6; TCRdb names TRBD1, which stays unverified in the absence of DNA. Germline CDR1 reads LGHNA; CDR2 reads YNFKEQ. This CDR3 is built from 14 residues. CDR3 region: CASSTRGIDSPLHF.

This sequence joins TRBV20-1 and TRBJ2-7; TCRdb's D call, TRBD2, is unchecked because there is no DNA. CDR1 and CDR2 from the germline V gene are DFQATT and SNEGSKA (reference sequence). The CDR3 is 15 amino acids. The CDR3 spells CSAREPSGRSDEQYF.